This T cell receptor beta chain came from a study of cytotoxic CD8 clonotypes in ibrutinib-treated CLL. Study-wide context: Following a median about eleven months of treatment, with a range of 6 to 36, response samples were taken. Sample averages reached 250,000 to 300,000 productive templates and approximately 93,000 productive rearrangements.

Generated by immunoSEQ multiplex PCR, the TCRdb table keeps only in-frame clones and is missing some. The data contain some 46,000 clones, roughly 76% of them singletons. A remark on this clone: Antigen unknown.

The CDR3 is made up of 16 amino acids. The V end lost 4 bases, the J end lost 2 bases, and 18 bases lay between the germline ends. CDR1 is SGDLS, CDR2 YYNGEE, per germline. The study's findings and limits: On treatment, the uncommon public clonotypes contracted or remained stable. Clonality at baseline surpassed age-matched healthy donors and tracked circulating CD8+ T-cell counts.

The sequence was obtained from a human donor with chronic lymphocytic leukemia. The source was PBMCs, collected after 12 months of ibrutinib treatment. This chain connects TRBV9 to TRBJ1-2; tentative D call: TRBD1 (5 bases). DNA of the CDR3: TGTGCCAGCAGCTCTCTACACGGGGCGCCGAACTATGGCTACACCTTC. Encoded protein: CASSSLHGAPNYGYTF.